This TCR beta chain emerged from a study of blood T cell repertoires in COVID-19. Overall study context: The origin of the acute and convalescent COVID-19 samples was the United States, Italy and Spain. PBMCs, B-cell-depleted T cells, or T cells provided the cDNA or gDNA that made up the material.

Germline loops: CDR1 LGHDT, CDR2 YNNKEL (reference sequence). With V trimmed by 6 bases and J by 1 base, 8 bases remained unmatched. This CDR3 is 15 amino acids long. Source study methods: Amplifying reference gene primers gave estimates of nucleated cell counts. The data were produced by immunoSEQ multiplex PCR, yet TCRdb's version contains in-frame clones alone and is incomplete. Clone size and V and J calls were adopted from that table, with D and trimming inferred from the DNA. The data show about 150,000 clones, around 90% seen once. This receptor was taken from a woman in her sixties or seventies with active or convalescent COVID-19. V is TRBV3-1 (or the pseudogene TRBV3-2) and J is TRBJ1-2; TRBD1 agrees at 7 bases. Sequencing was performed on peripheral blood. The DNA of the CDR3 is TGTGCCAGCAGTTCACAGGGGACGGATAACTATGGCTACACCTTC. Its protein product is CASSSQGTDNYGYTF.